Included here is one TCR beta chain sequence, with context. The sample belongs to a study of CD8 T cells in Susac syndrome. The sequenced target, TCR beta, came from blood CD8+ and CD4+ T cells. Negative isolation yielded the CD8+ and CD4+ T cells, while FACS enriched the TEMRA cells. Trimming pared 6 bases from V and 3 bases from J, leaving 20 bases between. The CDR3 loop spans 16 amino acids. Germline loops: CDR1 MDHEN, CDR2 SYDVKM. Reverse transcription of about 0.5 to 1 ug RNA used random hexamers. An immunoSEQ multiplex PCR amplified TCR beta CDR3 over 54 Vbeta and 13 Jbeta. TCRdb fed the immunoSEQ multiplex PCR reads into MiXCR, producing one record per CDR3 protein. Counted here are some 120,000 distinct CDR3 sequences, 85% to 95% occurring once; the ten biggest clones make up more than 0.095%.

Sequencing used CD4+ T cells from PBMCs. The clonotype comes from a human donor in good health. The rearrangement uses TRBV28 and TRBJ2-5, with D perhaps given as TRBD1 or TRBD2 (5 bases each). CDR3 in DNA: TGTGCCAGCAGCCAGCCCGGCAGTGGGACGGAAGAGACCCAGTACTTC. Translation gives CASSQPGSGTEETQYF. Full variable domain (remainder filled in from reference TRBV28 and TRBJ2-5): DVKVTQSSRYLVKRTGEKVFLECVQDMDHENMFWYRQDPGLGLRLIYFSYDVKMKEKGDIPEGYSVSREKKERFSLILESASTNQTSMYLCASSQPGSGTEETQYFGPGTRLLVL.